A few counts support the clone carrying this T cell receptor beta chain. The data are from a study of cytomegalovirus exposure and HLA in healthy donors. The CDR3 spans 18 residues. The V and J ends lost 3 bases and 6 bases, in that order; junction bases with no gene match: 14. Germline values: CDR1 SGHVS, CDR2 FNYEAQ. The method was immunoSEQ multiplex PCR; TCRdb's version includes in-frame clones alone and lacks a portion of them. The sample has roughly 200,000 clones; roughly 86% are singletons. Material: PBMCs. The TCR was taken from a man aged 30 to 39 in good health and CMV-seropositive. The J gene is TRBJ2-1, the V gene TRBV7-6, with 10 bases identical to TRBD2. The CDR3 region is CASSFLSGGAGRSNEQFF. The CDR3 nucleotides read TGTGCCAGCAGCTTTCTCAGCGGGGGGGCCGGAAGATCCAATGAGCAGTTCTTC.